A selection of T cell receptor beta chains follows, all from one sample in a study of OX40 agonist ivuxolimab in advanced cancers. TCRdb keeps only in-frame clones here, not all; method: immunoSEQ multiplex PCR. The sample has 60,000 to 100,000 clones, about nine tenths seen once. This specimen was CD4+ or CD8+ T cells sorted from blood, taken in a trial of the OX40 agonist ivuxolimab. The origin of the receptors is an adult with an advanced solid tumor such as melanoma, head and neck, liver or kidney cancer. CDR3s include the opening cysteine and the closing phenylalanine or tryptophan. A D gene is named only where the DNA matches it firmly. Clone size is not always given. Where it is, it says once, few, many or a class for expanded clones.

abundance	d_gene	v_gene	j_gene	CDR3nt	CDR3aa
NA	TRBD1	TRBV5-1	TRBJ1-2	TGCGCCAGCAGCTTCGAGGGGGCGAAGTATGGCTACACCTTC	CASSFEGAKYGYTF
NA	NA	TRBV5-1	TRBJ2-6	TGCGCCAGCAGCCAACAGCTATCCTCCTTCTCTGGGGCCAACGTCCTGACTTTC	CASSQQLSSFSGANVLTF
NA	TRBD2	TRBV4-1	TRBJ2-2	TGCGCCAGCAGCCTAGCGGGAGGACCCGGGGAGCTGTTTTTT	CASSLAGGPGELFF
NA	TRBD1	TRBV30	TRBJ1-2	TGTGCCTGGAGTCCCGACAGGGGCGGTGGCTATGGCTACACCTTC	CAWSPDRGGGYGYTF
NA	NA	TRBV9	TRBJ1-1	TGTGCCAGCAGCGTCCAGGGGTCAAACACTGAAGCTTTCTTT	CASSVQGSNTEAFF
once	TRBD1	TRBV5-4	TRBJ2-2	TGTGCCAGCAGCTTAGGTACTAGGGGGCAGAGCACCGGGGAGCTGTTTTTT	CASSLGTRGQSTGELFF
NA	NA	TRBV14	TRBJ2-2	TGTGCCAGCAGCCAGTTCCCAAGGAGTCGAGTCACCGGGGAGCTGTTTTTT	CASSQFPRSRVTGELFF
NA	NA	TRBV27	TRBJ2-3	TGTGCCAGCAGTCCCATTTGGTGGGGATCAGATACGCAGTATTTT	CASSPIWWGSDTQYF
NA	NA	TRBV5-1	TRBJ2-6	TGCGCCAGCAGCTCTGCCTCTGGGGCCAACGTCCTGACTTTC	CASSSASGANVLTF
few	NA	TRBV9	TRBJ1-2	TGTGCCAGCAGCCCCCGGGACGGTTATGGCTACACCTTC	CASSPRDGYGYTF
NA	NA	TRBV29-1	TRBJ1-5	TGCAGCGTTGGGGACACTAATCAGCCCCAGCATTTT	CSVGDTNQPQHF
NA	NA	TRBV29-1	TRBJ2-1	TGCAGCGTTGTCCCCAACCGGGGCAATGAGCAGTTCTTC	CSVVPNRGNEQFF
NA	NA	TRBV27	TRBJ2-2	TGTGCCAGCAGTAAGAACACCGGGGAGCTGTTTTTT	CASSKNTGELFF
NA	NA	TRBV7-8	TRBJ2-7	TGTGCCAGCAGGGATCAGTCCTACGAGCAGTACTTC	CASRDQSYEQYF
few	NA	TRBV4-2	TRBJ2-2	TGTGCCAGCAGCCTCCAATTCCCCACCGGGGAGCTGTTTTTT	CASSLQFPTGELFF
once	NA	TRBV7-3	TRBJ2-1	TGTGCCAGCAGCTTAATGCGAACAGGGAGTGGTGGAACTCATGAGCAGTTCTTC	CASSLMRTGSGGTHEQFF
NA	NA	TRBV18	TRBJ2-7	TGTGCCAGCTCCCCCCAGGAGATCGTCCACGAGCAGTACTTC	CASSPQEIVHEQYF
few	NA	TRBV19	TRBJ1-2	TGTGCCAGTAGAGCCTCCTCCGCAGAGGAGGGCTACACCTTC	CASRASSAEEGYTF
few	NA	TRBV7-2	TRBJ1-6	TGTGCCAGCAGCTCTTGGGGCAGGGACCTCCACTTT	CASSSWGRDLHF
once	NA	TRBV5-1	TRBJ2-5	TGCGCCAGCAGCCATCCGGGACTGGAGGGTGAGACCCAGTACTTC	CASSHPGLEGETQYF
NA	TRBD2	TRBV10-2	TRBJ2-1	TGCGCCAGCAGTGATCATCGCGGGGGGGGCTCCTACAATGAGCAGTTCTTC	CASSDHRGGGSYNEQFF
few	NA	TRBV7-2	TRBJ2-1	TGTGCCAGCAGCTTAGCTGAGGCGCAGTTCTTC	CASSLAEAQFF
NA	TRBD2	TRBV29-1	TRBJ2-7	TGCAGCGTTGGGACTAGCGGTTCCTACGAGCAGTACTTC	CSVGTSGSYEQYF
NA	TRBD2	TRBV5-6	TRBJ2-1	TGTGCCAGCAGCTTGTCCGGGGTAGCGGGGGTAGACAATGAGCAGTTCTTC	CASSLSGVAGVDNEQFF
NA	NA	TRBV19	TRBJ2-5	TGTGCCAGTAGTGTCTCGTGGGACCAAGAGACCCAGTACTTC	CASSVSWDQETQYF
NA	TRBD2	TRBV2	TRBJ2-5	TGTGCCAGATCTAGCGGCCAAGAGACCCAGTACTTC	CARSSGQETQYF
NA	TRBD1	TRBV10-3	TRBJ2-7	TGTGCCATCAGTGGCCGGGACAGGGGCACCTACGAGCAGTACTTC	CAISGRDRGTYEQYF
NA	TRBD1	TRBV11-2	TRBJ1-5	TGTGCCAGCAGCTTAGCTGGACAGGGGTTAAGGGATCAGCCCCAGCATTTT	CASSLAGQGLRDQPQHF